What follows is one T cell receptor beta chain and its context. Authors' processing steps: Estimates of nucleated cell counts were drawn from the amplification of reference gene primers. Profiled with immunoSEQ multiplex PCR; TCRdb holds only in-frame clones, not every one. V, J and clone size derive from that table, while D and trimming were established from the DNA sequence. The sample contains about 160,000 clones, around 80% of which appear only once. This entry comes from a study of blood T cell repertoires in COVID-19. Study-level information: Spain, Italy and the United States supplied samples that represented acute and convalescent COVID-19. Sources were T cells, B-cell-depleted T cells, or PBMCs; the material itself was cDNA or gDNA.

Germline trimming cut 2 bases from V and 2 bases from J; bases unmatched to any gene: 1. Per the germline V gene, CDR1 is SGHRS and CDR2 is YFSETQ. The CDR3 length is 15 residues. This receptor was identified in a woman of 80 years or more with active or convalescent COVID-19. J is TRBJ2-2 and V is TRBV5-1, with 9 bases that match TRBD1. What was sequenced was peripheral blood. The CDR3 is CASSLQGANTGELFF. CDR3 DNA: TGCGCCAGCAGCTTACAGGGGGCAAACACCGGGGAGCTGTTTTTT.